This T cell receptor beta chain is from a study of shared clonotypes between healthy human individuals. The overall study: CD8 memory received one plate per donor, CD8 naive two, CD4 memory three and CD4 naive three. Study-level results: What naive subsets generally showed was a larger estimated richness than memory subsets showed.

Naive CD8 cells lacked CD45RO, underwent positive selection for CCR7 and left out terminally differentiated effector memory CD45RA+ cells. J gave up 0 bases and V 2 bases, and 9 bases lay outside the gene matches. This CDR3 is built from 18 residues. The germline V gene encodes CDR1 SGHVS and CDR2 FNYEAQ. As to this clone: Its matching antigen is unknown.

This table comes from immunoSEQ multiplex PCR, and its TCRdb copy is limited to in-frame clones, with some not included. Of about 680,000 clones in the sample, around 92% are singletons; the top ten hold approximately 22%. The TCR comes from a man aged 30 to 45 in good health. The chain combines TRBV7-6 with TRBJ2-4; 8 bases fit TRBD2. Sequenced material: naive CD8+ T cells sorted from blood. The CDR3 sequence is CASSLYSGEGLAKNIQYF. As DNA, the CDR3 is TGTGCCAGCAGCTTATATAGCGGGGAGGGCCTAGCCAAAAACATTCAGTACTTC. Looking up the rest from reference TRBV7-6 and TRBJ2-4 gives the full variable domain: GAGVSQSPRYKVTKRGQDVALRCDPISGHVSLYWYRQALGQGPEFLTYFNYEAQQDKSGLPNDRFSAERPEGSISTLTIQRTEQRDSAMYRCASSLYSGEGLAKNIQYFGAGTRLSVL.